These 29 T cell receptor beta chains were all obtained from the same sample, sequenced in a study of T cells in Graves' hyperthyroidism and ophthalmopathy. TCR beta CDR3 regions were amplified from RNA transcripts. Carried out on the TCR CDR3, a first-round RT-PCR used the HTBI primer set. In TCRdb, the multiplex PCR reads were re-called with MiXCR into one record per CDR3 protein. The repertoire holds hundreds of thousands of distinct CDR3 sequences, 15% to 20% seen once, with around a sixth in the top ten. Sequencing used blood. The receptors stem from a young woman with Graves' hyperthyroidism.

This clonotype was seen a few times. The DNA of the CDR3 is TGTGCCAGCAGTTTTAGCGACTCTGGAAACACCATATATTTT. Translated, it gives CASSFSDSGNTIYF. The chain is built from TRBV28 and TRBJ1-3; D ambiguous. Germline assignment: CDR1 MDHEN and CDR2 SYDVKM. Trimming removed 3 bases at V and 0 bases at J, with 6 bases between. This CDR3 spans 14 amino acids.

The V gene is TRBV4-3, the J gene TRBJ1-6; D ambiguous. The ends were cut back, 1 base at V and 5 bases at J, with 9 bases in the middle. Per germline, CDR1 LGHNA and CDR2 YSLEER. This CDR3 has 15 residues. For the CDR3, the DNA is TGCGCCAGCAGCCAAGGGAGGTCTGATAATTCACCCCTCCACTTT. It specifies CASSQGRSDNSPLHF.

The sample holds many counts of this clonotype. The V call is TRBV10-3, the J call TRBJ2-1; 8 bases map to TRBD2. The length of the CDR3 is 17 residues. The V segment lost 2 bases and the J segment 6 bases; nucleotides outside the gene matches: 12. The germline V gene encodes CDR1 ENHRY and CDR2 SYGVKD. In nucleotides, the CDR3 is TGTGCCATCAGTGAGGCACCGGGGACTAGGTCTCCCAATGAGCAGTTCTTC. Protein: CAISEAPGTRSPNEQFF.

This clonotype was detected many times. The chain uses TRBV7-6 and TRBJ2-6; D perhaps matches TRBD1 (6 bases). Trimming pared 3 bases from V and 0 bases from J, leaving 15 bases between. Germline CDR1 and CDR2: SGHVS and FNYEAQ. This CDR3 contains 18 residues. The CDR3 loop is CASSFQPGTLSGANVLTF. CDR3 sequence (DNA): TGTGCCAGCAGCTTCCAACCGGGGACACTCTCTGGGGCCAACGTCCTGACTTTC.

This clonotype was seen only a few times. Germline is not matched at one junction end, which may reflect a read error. This sequence joins TRBV9 and TRBJ2-1, with TRBD2 identical over 11 bases. Germline lookup yields CDR1 SGDLS and CDR2 YYNGEE. This CDR3 comprises 14 residues. Written as DNA, the CDR3 is TGTGCCAGCAACGTAGCGGGAGGGCGGGATGAGCAGTTCTTC. It encodes CASNVAGGRDEQFF.

This clonotype has ten or more counts. This chain connects TRBV12-3 or TRBV12-4 to TRBJ2-5; 7 nucleotides align to TRBD1. V gave up 6 bases and J gave up 3 bases; unmatched junction bases: 7. The CDR3 contains 14 residues. CDR3 bases: TGTGCCAGCAGAACCGGGACAGCTAAAGAGACCCAGTACTTC. This encodes CASRTGTAKETQYF.

The sample holds one count of this clonotype. The chain joins TRBV5-6 to TRBJ1-5, with TRBD1 identical over 7 bases. There are 15 residues in the CDR3. V shed 0 bases and J 5 bases; nucleotides not matched to a gene: 5. Germline lookup yields CDR1 SGHDT and CDR2 YYEEEE. In DNA, the CDR3 is TGTGCCAGCAGCTTGGGAACAGGGGAAGATCAGCCCCAGCATTTT. It codes for CASSLGTGEDQPQHF.

The sample holds many counts of this clonotype. The chain combines TRBV3-1 with TRBJ2-5, with a possible D match to TRBD2 (5 bases). Deletions cut 0 bases from V and 2 bases from J, with 7 bases between. This CDR3 region has 14 residues. In germline, CDR1 is LGHDT, CDR2 YNNKEL (reference sequence). In nucleotides, the CDR3 is TGTGCCAGCAGCCAAGACAGGACTCAAGAGACCCAGTACTTC. This sequence encodes CASSQDRTQETQYF.

Ten or more counts support this clonotype. This chain joins TRBV20-1 and TRBJ2-3; possibly TRBD1 or TRBD2 for D (5 bases each). CDR3 length: 13 amino acids. Germline V CDR1 and CDR2: DFQATT, SNEGSKA (reference sequence). The CDR3: CSPQRGDTDTQYF. CDR3 nucleotides: TGCAGCCCACAGAGGGGCGACACAGATACGCAGTATTTT.

To note about this clonotype: This may be a read error: a much more frequent sequence differs by one nucleotide. This sequence joins TRBV20-1 and TRBJ2-2, with a tentative D call TRBD2 (6 bases). The CDR3 has 13 amino acids. Germline V lookup: CDR1 DFQATT, CDR2 SNEGSKA (reference sequence). CDR3 in amino acids: CGARPGRTGELFF. The CDR3 DNA follows: TGCGGTGCTAGGCCAGGGAGGACCGGGGAGCTGTTTTTT.

The rearrangement links TRBV12-3 or TRBV12-4 to TRBJ1-3; D is possibly TRBD1 (5 bases). Trimming stripped 6 bases from V and 1 base from J, with 10 bases between. This CDR3 spans 14 amino acids. The chain's CDR3 is CASRLGTSGNTIYF. The CDR3 region has the DNA TGTGCCAGCAGACTGGGGACTTCTGGAAACACCATATATTTT.

A few counts support this clonotype. The chain joins TRBV7-6 to TRBJ2-2; 8 bases line up with TRBD2. This CDR3 is built from 15 residues. J lost 6 bases, V lost 1 base, and 4 bases had no gene match. CDR1 and CDR2 from the germline V gene are SGHVS and FNYEAQ. The CDR3 protein is CASSLGAGGSGELFF. The CDR3 coding sequence is TGTGCCAGCAGCTTAGGGGCGGGAGGATCCGGGGAGCTGTTTTTT.

The rearrangement joins TRBV5-1 to TRBJ2-5; D might be TRBD2 (6 bases). V lost 3 bases to trimming and J lost 2 bases, with 8 bases between them. CDR3 size: 13 residues. Per the germline V gene, CDR1 is SGHRS and CDR2 is YFSETQ. As DNA, the CDR3 is TGCGCCAGCAGCTGGGGGACTCAAGAGACCCAGTACTTC. Amino acid sequence: CASSWGTQETQYF.

This clonotype turned up a few times. The CDR3 loop is CASSPPDRGRRDTQYF. CDR3 nucleotides: TGTGCCAGCAGTCCACCGGACAGGGGGCGCAGAGATACGCAGTATTTT. The V call is TRBV28, the J call TRBJ2-3, with 11 bases aligning to TRBD1. Germline V gene sequence: CDR1 MDHEN, CDR2 SYDVKM. CDR3 size: 16 residues. Trimming cost V 5 bases and J 5 bases; bases outside gene matches: 9.

The chain couples TRBV3-1 to TRBJ2-3, with 11 positions matching TRBD2. With V trimmed by 5 bases and J by 0 bases, 4 bases remained unmatched. Germline CDR1 is LGHDT and CDR2 is YNNKEL (reference sequence). The CDR3 sequence is 16 residues long. CDR3: CASSKRLAGSTDTQYF. The CDR3 DNA reads as TGTGCCAGCAGCAAACGACTAGCGGGGAGCACAGATACGCAGTATTTT.

This clonotype has a count of ten or more. This chain uses TRBV11-2 with TRBJ2-7; no definite D call. The length of the CDR3 is 14 residues. Deletions cut 3 bases from V and 0 bases from J, with 9 bases between. Germline lookup yields CDR1 SGHAT and CDR2 FQNNGV. CDR3 coding DNA: TGTGCCAGCAGCTTCATACGGACCTCCTACGAGCAGTACTTC. This codes for CASSFIRTSYEQYF.

This clonotype was seen at least ten times. The chain joins TRBV7-2 to TRBJ2-3; 7 positions match TRBD1. Germline CDR1 is SGHTA and CDR2 is FQGNSA. Unmatched junction bases numbered 13, after V lost 5 bases and J lost 5 bases. The CDR3 has 16 residues. The CDR3: CASSPDRLNRRDTQYF. The DNA of the CDR3 is TGTGCCAGCAGCCCGGACAGGCTAAACCGCAGAGATACGCAGTATTTT. The variable domain in full, completed from reference TRBV7-2 and TRBJ2-3, reads GAGVSQSPSNKVTEKGKDVELRCDPISGHTALYWYRQSLGQGLEFLIYFQGNSAPDKSGLPSDRFSAERTGGSVSTLTIQRTQQEDSAVYLCASSPDRLNRRDTQYFGPGTRLTVL.

This clonotype appeared many times. The V call is TRBV11-1, the J call TRBJ2-1; possibly TRBD1 for D (6 bases). From germline, CDR1 is SGHAT and CDR2 FQDESV (reference sequence). The CDR3 consists of 14 residues. Trimming took 4 bases from V and 7 from J, leaving 14 bases between them. The CDR3 sequence: CASSYRVAGNEQFF. DNA of the CDR3: TGTGCCAGCAGCTACAGGGTGGCCGGTAATGAGCAGTTCTTC.

The V call is TRBV5-8, the J call TRBJ1-1; tentatively, D is TRBD1 (6 bases). The germline CDR1 and CDR2 sequences are SGHTS and YDEGEE. CDR3 size: 14 residues. Trimming took 7 bases from V and 4 from J, leaving 17 bases between them. CDR3 sequence (DNA): TGTGCCAGCGAATCCAGGGGTCATTCCACTGAAGCTTTCTTT. Residues: CASESRGHSTEAFF.

The genes are TRBV19 and TRBJ1-5; TRBD1 is a possible D gene (5 bases). The CDR3 length is 16 residues. The germline gives CDR1 LNHDA, CDR2 SQIVND (reference sequence). V was clipped by 6 bases and J by 2 bases, with 17 bases between them. The CDR3 sequence: CASSLPWGVGNQPQHF. The DNA of the CDR3 is TGTGCCAGTAGCCTACCGTGGGGGGTGGGCAATCAGCCCCAGCATTTT. The whole variable domain, filled in from reference TRBV19 and TRBJ1-5, reads DGGITQSPKYLFRKEGQNVTLSCEQNLNHDAMYWYRQDPGQGLRLIYYSQIVNDFQKGDIAEGYSVSREKKESFPLTVTSAQKNPTAFYLCASSLPWGVGNQPQHFGDGTRLSIL.

This clonotype was observed many times. The rearrangement uses TRBV20-1 and TRBJ2-3; D possibly corresponds to TRBD1 (5 bases). With 3 bases removed from V and 3 bases from J, the gap between germline ends came to 16 bases. Germline assignment: CDR1 DFQATT and CDR2 SNEGSKA (reference sequence). The CDR3 sequence is 15 residues long. DNA for the CDR3: TGCAGTGCTAGGTGGTTTTGGCAGGGTACAGATACGCAGTATTTT. Amino acid sequence: CSARWFWQGTDTQYF.

There are a few counts of this clonotype. A much larger clone differs by one base, so this may be a read error. J is TRBJ2-5 and V is TRBV3-1, with unresolved D. The CDR3 extends over 12 amino acids. Germline CDR1 is LGHDT and CDR2 is YNNKEL (reference sequence). CDR3 nucleotide sequence: TGTGCCGGCAGCCAGGTGGTGGAGACCCAGTACTTC. Protein: CAGSQVVETQYF.

This clonotype has a handful of counts. V is TRBV7-8 and J is TRBJ2-3; D unresolved. V gave up 4 bases and J gave up 1 base, with 9 bases separating them. The CDR3 loop spans 14 amino acids. Per germline, CDR1 SGHVS and CDR2 FQNEAQ. The CDR3 loop is CASSSMTGTDTQYF. CDR3 coding DNA: TGTGCCAGCAGCTCTATGACGGGCACAGATACGCAGTATTTT.

This clonotype occurred many times. This rearrangement joins TRBV6-1 to TRBJ2-7; TRBD1 matches 9 bases. CDR1 MNHNS and CDR2 SASEGT come from the germline V gene. The CDR3 has 13 residues. The V segment lost 8 bases and the J segment 7 bases; nucleotides outside the gene matches: 9. In DNA, the CDR3 is TGTGCCAGCGGACTTGGGACAGGGAGGGAGCAGTACTTC. This translates into CASGLGTGREQYF.

In its sample, this clonotype was seen many times. The genes are TRBV27 and TRBJ2-3; the match to TRBD2 covers 7 bases. CDR1 is MNHEY, CDR2 SMNVEV, per germline (reference sequence). J was trimmed by 4 bases and V by 10 bases; bases with no gene match: 14. CDR3 length: 15 amino acids. This CDR3 reads CATKSRTGLADTQYF. As DNA, the CDR3 is TGTGCCACCAAGAGCCGGACCGGACTAGCAGATACGCAGTATTTT.

The V and J genes are TRBV7-9 and TRBJ1-2, with a weak D call TRBD1 (6 bases). The V and J ends lost 3 bases and 7 bases respectively, with 15 bases between them. The CDR3 totals 14 residues. CDR1 and CDR2 from the germline V gene are SEHNR and FQNEAQ (reference sequence). Written as DNA, the CDR3 is TGTGCCAGCAGCTTTACCGCGGGGGCTGCTGGCTACACCTTC. It yields the protein CASSFTAGAAGYTF. Variable domain in full (rest from reference TRBV7-9 and TRBJ1-2): DTGVSQNPRHKITKRGQNVTFRCDPISEHNRLYWYRQTLGQGPEFLTYFQNEAQLEKSRLLSDRFSAERPKGSFSTLEIQRTEQGDSAMYLCASSFTAGAAGYTFGSGTRLTVV.

The chain couples TRBV19 to TRBJ2-1, with D maybe TRBD2 (6 bases). Deletions cut 6 bases from V and 2 bases from J, with 11 bases between. CDR3 length: 14 amino acids. The V gene's germline CDR1 is LNHDA and CDR2 SQIVND (reference sequence). This CDR3 reads CASRGAGAYNEQFF. CDR3 in DNA: TGTGCCAGTAGGGGAGCGGGCGCCTACAATGAGCAGTTCTTC.

This chain uses TRBV7-9 with TRBJ1-2; 9 positions match TRBD1. Per germline, CDR1 SEHNR and CDR2 FQNEAQ (reference sequence). The CDR3 runs 15 residues. V dropped 5 bases and J dropped 4; count of bases not matched to a gene: 8. The CDR3 spells CASSPGTGSIYGYTF. The CDR3 region has the DNA TGTGCCAGCAGCCCCGGGACAGGGAGTATCTATGGCTACACCTTC.

This clonotype has ten or more counts. The chain combines TRBV6-1 with TRBJ2-7, with D tentatively TRBD2 (6 bases). This CDR3 comprises 14 residues. Germline V gene lookup returns CDR1 MNHNS and CDR2 SASEGT. V was shortened by 1 base and J by 3 bases, with 10 bases between the two germline ends. The CDR3 nucleotides are TGTGCCAGCAGTGAAGAAGGAGGGGTCTACGAGCAGTACTTC. Translation gives CASSEEGGVYEQYF.